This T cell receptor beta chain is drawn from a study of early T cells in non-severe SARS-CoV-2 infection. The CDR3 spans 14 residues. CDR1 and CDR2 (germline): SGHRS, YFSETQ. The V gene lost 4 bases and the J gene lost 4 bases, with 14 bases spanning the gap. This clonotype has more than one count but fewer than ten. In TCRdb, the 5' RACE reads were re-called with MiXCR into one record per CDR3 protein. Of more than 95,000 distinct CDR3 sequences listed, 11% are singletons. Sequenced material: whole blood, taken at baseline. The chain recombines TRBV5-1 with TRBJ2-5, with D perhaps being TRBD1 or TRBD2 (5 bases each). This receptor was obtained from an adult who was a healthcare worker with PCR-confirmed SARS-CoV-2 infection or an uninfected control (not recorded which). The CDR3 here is CASSPGTAGETQYF. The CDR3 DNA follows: TGCGCCAGCAGCCCCGGGACGGCGGGAGAGACCCAGTACTTC.